Reported below is one T cell receptor beta chain. These data originate in a study of blood T cell repertoires in COVID-19. Study information: The United States, Italy and Spain were the sources of the acute and convalescent COVID-19 samples.

Trimming cost V 4 bases and J 9 bases, with 25 bases left between them. Germline CDR1 SGHAT, CDR2 FQNNGV. The CDR3 consists of 16 residues. Original analysis: Reference gene primer amplification yielded estimated nucleated cell counts. Some clones are missing from TCRdb's copy, which holds only in-frame ones; the method was immunoSEQ multiplex PCR. V and J calls and clone size are given by that table; D and trimming were obtained from the DNA. The sample records 110,000 to 150,000 clones, approximately 80% being singletons. The genes are TRBV11-2 and TRBJ2-7; maybe TRBD1 (6 bases). Input material: peripheral blood. The TCR comes from a human donor in a cohort sampled during active COVID-19. This CDR3 reads CASSSPGSWGQLGQYF. The DNA for the CDR3 is TGTGCCAGCAGCTCCCCGGGATCTTGGGGGCAGTTGGGGCAGTACTTC.